This TCR beta chain came from a study of blood T cell repertoires in COVID-19. Participants were aged about 18 to 100 years from some 24 US areas. Clinical history reported by participants formed the basis on which cohorts were assigned. Per the authors' pipeline: For nucleated cells, counts were estimated from reference gene primer amplification. The data were produced by immunoSEQ multiplex PCR, yet TCRdb's version contains in-frame clones alone and is incomplete. V and J calls and clone size are those listed in that table; D and trimming were worked out from the DNA. Here the sample spans about 370,000 clones, about 89% being singletons. Germline CDR1 reads LNHDA; CDR2 reads SQIVND (reference sequence). The CDR3 is made up of 15 amino acids. V was trimmed by 6 bases and J by 3 bases, leaving 14 bases between them.

The sequence was obtained from a woman between 40 and 50 years old who had been exposed to COVID-19. Sequencing was carried out using PBMCs or T cells enriched from blood (not recorded which). The J gene is TRBJ2-2, the V gene TRBV19; a possible D gene is TRBD2 (6 bases). The CDR3 reads CASSRSGGDTGELFF. CDR3 sequence (DNA): TGTGCCAGTAGCCGGTCCGGAGGGGACACCGGGGAGCTGTTTTTT.